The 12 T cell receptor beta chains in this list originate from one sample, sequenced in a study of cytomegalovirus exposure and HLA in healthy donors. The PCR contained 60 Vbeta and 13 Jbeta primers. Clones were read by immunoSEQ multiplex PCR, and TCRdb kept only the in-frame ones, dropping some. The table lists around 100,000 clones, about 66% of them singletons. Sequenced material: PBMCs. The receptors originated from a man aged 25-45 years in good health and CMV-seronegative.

Here the CDR3 reads CASSFGEGALETQYF. CDR3 DNA sequence: TGCGCCAGCAGCTTCGGGGAGGGAGCGCTAGAGACCCAGTACTTC. The V gene is TRBV5-1, the J gene TRBJ2-5, with 7 bases that match TRBD2. V shed 2 bases and J 4 bases; nucleotides not matched to a gene: 8. The length of the CDR3 is 15 residues. CDR1 and CDR2 (germline): SGHRS, YFSETQ.

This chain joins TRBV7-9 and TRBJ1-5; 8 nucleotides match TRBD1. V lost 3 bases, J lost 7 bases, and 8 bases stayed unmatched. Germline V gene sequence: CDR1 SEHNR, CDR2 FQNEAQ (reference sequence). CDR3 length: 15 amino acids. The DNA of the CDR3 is TGTGCCAGCAGCTTTGGGGGGACAGGTCAACAGCCCCAGCATTTT. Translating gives CASSFGGTGQQPQHF.

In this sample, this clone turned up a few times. The CDR3 bases are TGTGCCAGCAGTTTATGGGGGGGACCTCAGCCCCAGCATTTT. Its translation is CASSLWGGPQPQHF. This chain links TRBV28 with TRBJ1-5; D is perhaps TRBD1 (5 bases). The CDR3 is made up of 14 amino acids. V dropped 0 bases and J dropped 6 bases, with 9 bases sitting between them. CDR1 is MDHEN, CDR2 SYDVKM, per germline.

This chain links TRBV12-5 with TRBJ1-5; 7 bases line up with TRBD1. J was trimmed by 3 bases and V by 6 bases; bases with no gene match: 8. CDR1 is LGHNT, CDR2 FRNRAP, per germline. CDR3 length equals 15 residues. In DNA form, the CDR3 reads TGTGCTAGTGGCACGACAGGGATCGACAATCAGCCCCAGCATTTT. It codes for CASGTTGIDNQPQHF.

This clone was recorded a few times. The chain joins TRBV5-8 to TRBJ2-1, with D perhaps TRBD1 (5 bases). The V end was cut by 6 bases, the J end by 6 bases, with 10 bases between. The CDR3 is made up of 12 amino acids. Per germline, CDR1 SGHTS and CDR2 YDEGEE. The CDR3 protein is CASIWGLNEQFF. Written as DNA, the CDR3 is TGTGCCAGCATTTGGGGCCTCAATGAGCAGTTCTTC.

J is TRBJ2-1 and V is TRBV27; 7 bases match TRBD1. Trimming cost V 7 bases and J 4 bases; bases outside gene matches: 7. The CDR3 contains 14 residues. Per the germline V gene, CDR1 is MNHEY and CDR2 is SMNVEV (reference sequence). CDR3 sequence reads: CASNRDRRYNEQFF. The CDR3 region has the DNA TGTGCCAGCAATAGGGACAGACGTTACAATGAGCAGTTCTTC.

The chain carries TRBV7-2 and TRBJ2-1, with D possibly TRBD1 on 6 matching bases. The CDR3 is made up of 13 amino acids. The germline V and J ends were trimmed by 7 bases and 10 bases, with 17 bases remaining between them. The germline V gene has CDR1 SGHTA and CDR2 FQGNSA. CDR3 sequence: CASTRTAPGEQFF. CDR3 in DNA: TGTGCCAGCACCAGGACAGCCCCAGGGGAGCAGTTCTTC.

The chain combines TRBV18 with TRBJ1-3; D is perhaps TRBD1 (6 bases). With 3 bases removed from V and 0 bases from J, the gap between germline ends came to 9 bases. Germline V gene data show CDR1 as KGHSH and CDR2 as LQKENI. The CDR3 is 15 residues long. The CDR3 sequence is CASSPGQTSGNTIYF. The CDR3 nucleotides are TGTGCCAGCTCACCCGGACAGACCTCTGGAAACACCATATATTTT.

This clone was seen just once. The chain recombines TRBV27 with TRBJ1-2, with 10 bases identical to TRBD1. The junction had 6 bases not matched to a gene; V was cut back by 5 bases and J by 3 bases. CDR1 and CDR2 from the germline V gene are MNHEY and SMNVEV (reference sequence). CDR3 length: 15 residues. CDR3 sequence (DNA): TGTGCCAGCAGTATGAGGGGGACAGGGGACTATGGCTACACCTTC. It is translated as CASSMRGTGDYGYTF.

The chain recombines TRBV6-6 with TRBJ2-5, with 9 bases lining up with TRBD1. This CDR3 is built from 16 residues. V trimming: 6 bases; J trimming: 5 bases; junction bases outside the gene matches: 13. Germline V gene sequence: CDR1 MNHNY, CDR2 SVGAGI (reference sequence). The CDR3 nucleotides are TGTGCCAGCAGCCCCAACACAGGGGGCGCGAAGGAGACCCAGTACTTC. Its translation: CASSPNTGGAKETQYF.

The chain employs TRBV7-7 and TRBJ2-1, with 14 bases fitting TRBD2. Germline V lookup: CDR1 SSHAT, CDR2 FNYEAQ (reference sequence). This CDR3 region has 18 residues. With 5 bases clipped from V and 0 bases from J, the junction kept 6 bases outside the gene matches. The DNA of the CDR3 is TGTGCCAGCAGCCCGGGACTAGCGGGAGCCCTCTCCTACAATGAGCAGTTCTTC. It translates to CASSPGLAGALSYNEQFF.

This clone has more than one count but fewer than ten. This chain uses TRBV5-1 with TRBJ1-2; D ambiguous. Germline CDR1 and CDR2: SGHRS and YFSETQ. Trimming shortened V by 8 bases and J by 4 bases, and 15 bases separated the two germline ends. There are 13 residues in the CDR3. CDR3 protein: CASARRWSYGYTF. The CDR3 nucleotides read TGCGCCAGTGCCCGCAGATGGTCCTATGGCTACACCTTC.